The present T cell receptor beta chain was sequenced within a study of shared clonotypes between healthy human individuals. Germline V gene sequence: CDR1 SGHRS, CDR2 YFSETQ. CDR3 length: 15 residues. J gave up 4 bases and V 4 bases, and 10 bases lay outside the gene matches. At a deep level, the assay was run. Sequenced by immunoSEQ multiplex PCR; TCRdb stores in-frame clones only, minus some. The data show more than 2,000,000 clones, roughly nine tenths seen once. The study drew all its donors from Caucasian adults living in Nashville, Tennessee. Study-level points and caveats: Rarefaction demonstrated incomplete sorted-subset sequencing despite large depth.

A word on this clone: Its antigen is unknown.

This chain connects TRBV5-1 to TRBJ2-7, with 8 bases aligning to TRBD2. The sequence came from a man aged 18 to 30 in good health. What was sequenced was naive CD4+ T cells sorted from blood. Subset here: CD45RA+ positively selected. Written as DNA, the CDR3 is TGCGCCAGCAGCCCCCAGGGTAGCGGGACTTACGAGCAGTACTTC. It yields the protein CASSPQGSGTYEQYF.